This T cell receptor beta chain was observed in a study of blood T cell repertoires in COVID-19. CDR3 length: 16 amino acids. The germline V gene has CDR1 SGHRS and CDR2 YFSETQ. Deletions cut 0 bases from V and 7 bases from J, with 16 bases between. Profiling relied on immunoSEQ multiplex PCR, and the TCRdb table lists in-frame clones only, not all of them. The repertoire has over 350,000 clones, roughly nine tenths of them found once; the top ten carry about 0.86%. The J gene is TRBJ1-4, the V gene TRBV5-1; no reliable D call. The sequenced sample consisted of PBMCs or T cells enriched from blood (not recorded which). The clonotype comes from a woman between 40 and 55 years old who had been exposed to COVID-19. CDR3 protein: CASSLAAVLSPEKLFF. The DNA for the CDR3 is TGCGCCAGCAGCTTGGCGGCGGTACTCTCACCTGAAAAACTGTTTTTT.